This entry lists 21 T cell receptor beta chains sequenced from one sample in a study of beta chain features in type 1 diabetes. All of the isolated RNA was reverse transcribed, so expressed TCRB transcripts were sequenced. Clones were sequenced by immunoSEQ multiplex PCR, and TCRdb holds only the in-frame ones, with some missing. The table has 200,000 to 250,000 clones, roughly a tenth seen once. Material: central memory CD4+ T cells from blood. Source of these receptors: a man aged 18 to 35 in good health.

This clone has a count of ten or more. CDR3 protein: CASGLAGGPDETQYF. CDR3 DNA sequence: TGTGCCAGCGGCCTAGCGGGAGGGCCAGATGAGACCCAGTACTTC. The gene calls are TRBV28 and TRBJ2-5; TRBD2 matches 12 bases. After removal of 8 bases from V and 5 bases from J, the junction contained 9 bases not matched to a gene. Per the germline V gene, CDR1 is MDHEN and CDR2 is SYDVKM. CDR3 length: 15 residues.

The chain employs TRBV11-2 and TRBJ2-7; D uncertain. The CDR3 runs 15 residues. V lost 5 bases, J lost 0 bases, and 14 bases lay in between. The V gene's germline CDR1 is SGHAT and CDR2 FQNNGV. The CDR3 here is CASSPRRRSSYEQYF. The CDR3 nucleotides are TGTGCCAGCAGCCCCAGACGACGGAGCTCCTACGAGCAGTACTTC.

This clone was seen a few times. This chain joins TRBV7-8 and TRBJ2-5; the match to TRBD1 covers 9 bases. CDR1 and CDR2 from the germline V gene are SGHVS and FQNEAQ. The CDR3 is 13 residues long. The V gene end was trimmed by 4 bases and the J gene end by 5 bases; junction bases not matched to a gene: 2. The CDR3 nucleotides are TGTGCCAGCAGCTCCGGACAGGGGGAGACCCAGTACTTC. It codes for CASSSGQGETQYF.

The chain has TRBV2 and TRBJ2-1; TRBD2 aligns across 9 bases. CDR3 length equals 16 residues. Germline CDR1 and CDR2: SNHLY and FYNNEI. V trimming: 6 bases; J trimming: 5 bases; junction bases outside the gene matches: 11. The CDR3 sequence: CASRDTRTSVNNEQFF. The CDR3 DNA reads as TGTGCCAGCAGGGATACAAGGACTAGCGTTAACAATGAGCAGTTCTTC.

The V call is TRBV27, the J call TRBJ2-2; TRBD2 matches 10 bases. The CDR3 is 15 residues long. Germline lookup yields CDR1 MNHEY and CDR2 SMNVEV (reference sequence). Germline trimming cut 6 bases from V and 4 bases from J; bases unmatched to any gene: 5. CDR3 coding DNA: TGTGCCAGCAGAGCGGGAGGGTCGGGCACCGGGGAGCTGTTTTTT. This sequence encodes CASRAGGSGTGELFF.

The CDR3 is CASSLRFRAETQYF. The CDR3 DNA reads as TGTGCCAGCAGCTTACGTTTCAGGGCCGAGACCCAGTACTTC. The rearrangement links TRBV7-2 to TRBJ2-5; D perhaps matches TRBD1 (5 bases). This CDR3 is 14 amino acids long. In germline, CDR1 is SGHTA, CDR2 FQGNSA. V shed 2 bases and J shed 5 bases, with 12 bases lying between them.

The chain employs TRBV2 and TRBJ1-5, with TRBD1 matching 10 bases. This CDR3 contains 13 residues. Unmatched junction bases numbered 4, after V lost 8 bases and J lost 6 bases. Germline CDR1 SNHLY, CDR2 FYNNEI. For the CDR3, the DNA is TGTGCCAGCCAAAGGGACAGGGGTCAGCCCCAGCATTTT. This codes for CASQRDRGQPQHF.

This clone was recorded many times. The chain joins TRBV19 to TRBJ2-3; possible D gene TRBD2, 6 bases. V lost 8 bases to trimming and J lost 1 base, with 10 bases between them. This CDR3 has 13 amino acids. Looked up from germline, CDR1 is LNHDA and CDR2 is SQIVND (reference sequence). The CDR3 DNA is TGTGCCAGTGGGGCTAGCGGCACAGATACGCAGTATTTT. Amino acid sequence: CASGASGTDTQYF.

The chain links TRBV5-1 to TRBJ2-7; the D gene is possibly TRBD2 (5 bases). CDR3 size: 14 residues. The V end was cut by 0 bases, the J end by 2 bases, with 9 bases between. CDR1 is SGHRS and CDR2 is YFSETQ in the germline V gene. Here the CDR3 reads CASSLGTTTYEQYF. The CDR3 bases are TGCGCCAGCAGCTTGGGTACGACTACCTACGAGCAGTACTTC.

This chain links TRBV18 with TRBJ1-1, with D uncertain. Germline CDR1 KGHSH, CDR2 LQKENI. CDR3 length: 14 residues. V dropped 2 bases and J dropped 8 bases, with 15 bases sitting between them. CDR3 protein: CASSPSVGPGEAFF. The CDR3 DNA sequence: TGTGCCAGCTCACCATCGGTAGGACCCGGGGAAGCTTTCTTT. The full variable domain, with the rest looked up from reference TRBV18 and TRBJ1-1, is NAGVMQNPRHLVRRRGQEARLRCSPMKGHSHVYWYRQLPEEGLKFMVYLQKENIIDESGMPKERFSAEFPKEGPSILRIQQVVRGDSAAYFCASSPSVGPGEAFFGQGTRLTVV.

The rearrangement links TRBV2 to TRBJ1-5; possible D gene TRBD1, 6 bases. In germline, CDR1 is SNHLY, CDR2 FYNNEI. V lost 4 bases, J lost 8 bases, and 12 bases lay in between. This CDR3 contains 13 residues. DNA for the CDR3: TGTGCCAGCAGTGGGGGGCTACGTGAGCCCCAGCATTTT. This sequence encodes CASSGGLREPQHF.

This clone appeared a few times. The J gene is TRBJ2-1, the V gene TRBV5-1, with D uncertain. V dropped 3 bases and J dropped 5 bases, with 15 bases sitting between them. The CDR3 contains 15 residues. CDR1 and CDR2 (germline): SGHRS, YFSETQ. CDR3 amino acids: CASSSDWQYNNEQFF. CDR3 in DNA: TGCGCCAGCAGCTCAGACTGGCAGTACAACAATGAGCAGTTCTTC. Combining the CDR3 with reference TRBV5-1 and TRBJ2-1 gives the whole variable domain KAGVTQTPRYLIKTRGQQVTLSCSPISGHRSVSWYQQTPGQGLQFLFEYFSETQRNKGNFPGRFSGRQFSNSRSEMNVSTLELGDSALYLCASSSDWQYNNEQFFGPGTRLTVL.

This clone has just a few counts. V gene TRBV4-2 combines with J gene TRBJ2-1; TRBD2 agrees at 13 bases. From germline, CDR1 is LGHNA and CDR2 YNFKEQ. Germline trimming cut 2 bases from V and 4 bases from J; bases unmatched to any gene: 5. The CDR3 is made up of 17 amino acids. The CDR3 coding sequence is TGTGCCAGCAGCCAACGACTAGCGGGAGGTGGGTACAATGAGCAGTTCTTC. Its translation is CASSQRLAGGGYNEQFF.

This chain joins TRBV5-1 and TRBJ2-3; 13 nucleotides agree with TRBD2. The V gene's germline CDR1 is SGHRS and CDR2 YFSETQ. The length of the CDR3 is 17 residues. The junction had 6 bases not matched to a gene; V was cut back by 4 bases and J by 1 base. In DNA, the CDR3 is TGCGCCAGCAGCCGACTAGCGGGAGGAGGAGGCACAGATACGCAGTATTTT. It translates to CASSRLAGGGGTDTQYF.

The chain couples TRBV7-8 to TRBJ1-4; the match to TRBD1 covers 9 bases. After removal of 4 bases from V and 8 bases from J, the junction contained 8 bases not matched to a gene. This CDR3 contains 15 residues. Germline lookup yields CDR1 SGHVS and CDR2 FQNEAQ. Here the CDR3 DNA reads TGTGCCAGCAGCTACCCACAGGGGGCAATCGAAAAACTGTTTTTT. Residues: CASSYPQGAIEKLFF.

This clone was seen a handful of times. The chain is built from TRBV5-4 and TRBJ1-1; TRBD1 is a possible D gene (5 bases). The CDR3 has 16 residues. The V gene's germline CDR1 is SGHNT and CDR2 YYREEE (reference sequence). Trimming stripped 4 bases from V and 1 base from J, with 17 bases between. The CDR3 region is CASSPKSGQGNTEAFF. For the CDR3, the DNA is TGTGCCAGCAGCCCCAAATCGGGGCAGGGGAACACTGAAGCTTTCTTT.

This clone was seen only a few times. The chain uses TRBV28 and TRBJ2-7; 10 positions match TRBD2. Per germline, CDR1 MDHEN and CDR2 SYDVKM. With 3 bases clipped from V and 5 bases from J, the junction kept 7 bases outside the gene matches. The CDR3 extends over 15 amino acids. In DNA, the CDR3 is TGTGCCAGCAGTTTTGGGAGCGGGAGGGTCGACGAGCAGTACTTC. Its translation is CASSFGSGRVDEQYF. The entire variable domain, with the rest obtained from reference TRBV28 and TRBJ2-7, is as follows: DVKVTQSSRYLVKRTGEKVFLECVQDMDHENMFWYRQDPGLGLRLIYFSYDVKMKEKGDIPEGYSVSREKKERFSLILESASTNQTSMYLCASSFGSGRVDEQYFGPGTRLTVT.

The J gene is TRBJ2-7, the V gene TRBV7-2; D call uncertain. The V end was cut by 1 base, the J end by 2 bases, with 12 bases between. Germline V lookup: CDR1 SGHTA, CDR2 FQGNSA. The CDR3 runs 15 residues. The DNA of the CDR3 is TGTGCCAGCAGCTTAGGACGTATCCCTCCCTACGAGCAGTACTTC. The encoded protein is CASSLGRIPPYEQYF.

The rearrangement uses TRBV5-1 and TRBJ2-3, with D possibly being TRBD2 (6 bases). The CDR3 is made up of 13 amino acids. V was clipped by 4 bases and J by 4 bases, with 10 bases between them. Germline CDR1 SGHRS, CDR2 YFSETQ. CDR3 amino acids: CASSPGEADTQYF. CDR3 coding DNA: TGCGCCAGCAGCCCGGGGGAGGCAGATACGCAGTATTTT.

This chain joins TRBV30 and TRBJ2-3; 7 nucleotides agree with TRBD1. Losses at the gene ends were 0 bases for V and 1 base for J; bases not matched to a gene: 7. There are 16 residues in the CDR3. The V gene's germline CDR1 is GTSNPN and CDR2 SVGIG (reference sequence). CDR3: CAWSVPWTGRTDTQYF. The CDR3 DNA reads as TGTGCCTGGAGTGTACCGTGGACAGGTCGCACAGATACGCAGTATTTT.

This chain uses TRBV9 with TRBJ1-1, with D possibly being TRBD1 (6 bases). Trimming removed 0 bases at V and 4 bases at J, with 16 bases between. The V gene's germline CDR1 is SGDLS and CDR2 YYNGEE. The CDR3 covers 16 residues. The CDR3 coding sequence is TGTGCCAGCAGCGTAGAGCAAGGTGGCAGGGGCACTGAAGCTTTCTTT. Translating it yields CASSVEQGGRGTEAFF. The whole variable domain, filled in from reference TRBV9 and TRBJ1-1, reads DSGVTQTPKHLITATGQRVTLRCSPRSGDLSVYWYQQSLDQGLQFLIQYYNGEERAKGNILERFSAQQFPDLHSELNLSSLELGDSALYFCASSVEQGGRGTEAFFGQGTRLTVV.